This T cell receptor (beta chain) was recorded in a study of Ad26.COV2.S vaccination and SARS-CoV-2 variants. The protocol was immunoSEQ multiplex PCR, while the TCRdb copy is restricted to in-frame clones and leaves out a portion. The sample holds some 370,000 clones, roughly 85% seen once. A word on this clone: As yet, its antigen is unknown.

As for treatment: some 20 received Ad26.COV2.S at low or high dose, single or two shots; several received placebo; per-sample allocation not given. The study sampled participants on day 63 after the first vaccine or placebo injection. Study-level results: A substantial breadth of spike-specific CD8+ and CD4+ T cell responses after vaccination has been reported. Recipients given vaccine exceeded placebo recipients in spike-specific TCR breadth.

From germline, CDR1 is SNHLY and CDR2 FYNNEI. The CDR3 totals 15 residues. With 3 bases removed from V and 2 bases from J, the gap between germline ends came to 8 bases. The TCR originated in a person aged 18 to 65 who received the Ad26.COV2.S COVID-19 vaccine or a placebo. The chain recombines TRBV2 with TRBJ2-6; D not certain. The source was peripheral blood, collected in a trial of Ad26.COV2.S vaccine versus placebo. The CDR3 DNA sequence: TGTGCCAGCAGTGAGCGGCGACCTGGGGCCAACGTCCTGACTTTC. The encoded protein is CASSERRPGANVLTF.